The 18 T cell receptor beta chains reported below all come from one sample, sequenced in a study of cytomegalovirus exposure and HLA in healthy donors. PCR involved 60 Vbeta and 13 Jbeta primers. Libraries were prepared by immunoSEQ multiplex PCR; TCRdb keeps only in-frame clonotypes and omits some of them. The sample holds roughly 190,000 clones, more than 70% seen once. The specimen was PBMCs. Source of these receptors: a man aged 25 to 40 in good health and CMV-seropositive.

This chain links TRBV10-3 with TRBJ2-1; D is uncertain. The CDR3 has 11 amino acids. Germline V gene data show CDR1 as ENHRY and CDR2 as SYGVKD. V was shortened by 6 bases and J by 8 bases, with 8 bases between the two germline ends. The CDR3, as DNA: TGTGCCATCAGATCTTTCGATGAGCAGTTCTTC. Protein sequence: CAIRSFDEQFF.

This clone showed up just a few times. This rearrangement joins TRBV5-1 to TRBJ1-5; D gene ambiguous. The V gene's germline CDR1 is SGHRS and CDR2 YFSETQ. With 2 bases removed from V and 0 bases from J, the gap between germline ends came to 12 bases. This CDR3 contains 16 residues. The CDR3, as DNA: TGCGCCAGCAGCTTCTCCCCGGGGTATAGCAATCAGCCCCAGCATTTT. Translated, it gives CASSFSPGYSNQPQHF.

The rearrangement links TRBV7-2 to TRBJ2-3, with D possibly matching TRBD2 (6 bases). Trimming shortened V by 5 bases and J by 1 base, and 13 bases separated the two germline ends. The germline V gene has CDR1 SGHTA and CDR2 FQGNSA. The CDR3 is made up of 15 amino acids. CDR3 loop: CASSPGTLRTDTQYF. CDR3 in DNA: TGTGCCAGCAGCCCAGGGACTCTTCGCACAGATACGCAGTATTTT.

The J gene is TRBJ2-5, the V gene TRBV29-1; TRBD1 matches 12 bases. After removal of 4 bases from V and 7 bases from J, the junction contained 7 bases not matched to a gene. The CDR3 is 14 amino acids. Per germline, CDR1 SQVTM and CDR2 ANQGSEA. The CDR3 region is CSVGPGQGAGTQYF. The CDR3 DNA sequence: TGCAGCGTTGGACCGGGACAGGGGGCAGGGACCCAGTACTTC.

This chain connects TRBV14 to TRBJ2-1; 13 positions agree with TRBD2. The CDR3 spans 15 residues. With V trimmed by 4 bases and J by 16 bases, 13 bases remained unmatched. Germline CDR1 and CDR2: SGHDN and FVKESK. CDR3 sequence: CASSRSGGTSGKTFF. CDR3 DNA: TGTGCCAGCAGCCGATCCGGGGGGACTAGCGGGAAAACTTTCTTC. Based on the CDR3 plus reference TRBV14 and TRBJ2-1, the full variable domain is EAGVTQFPSHSVIEKGQTVTLRCDPISGHDNLYWYRRVMGKEIKFLLHFVKESKQDESGMPNNRFLAERTGGTYSTLKVQPAELEDSGVYFCASSRSGGTSGKTFFGPGTRLTVL.

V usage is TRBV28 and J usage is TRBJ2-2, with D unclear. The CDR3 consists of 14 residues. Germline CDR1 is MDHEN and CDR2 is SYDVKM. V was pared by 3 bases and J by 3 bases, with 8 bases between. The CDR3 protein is CASSLRQYTGELFF. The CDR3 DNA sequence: TGTGCCAGCAGTTTGAGACAATACACCGGGGAGCTGTTTTTT.

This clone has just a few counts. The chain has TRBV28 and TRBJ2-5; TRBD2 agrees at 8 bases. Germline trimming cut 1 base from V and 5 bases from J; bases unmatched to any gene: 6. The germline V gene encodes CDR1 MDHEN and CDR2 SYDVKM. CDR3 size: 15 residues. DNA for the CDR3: TGTGCCAGCAGTTTATTTCCGGGAGGGGTTGAGACCCAGTACTTC. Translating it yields CASSLFPGGVETQYF.

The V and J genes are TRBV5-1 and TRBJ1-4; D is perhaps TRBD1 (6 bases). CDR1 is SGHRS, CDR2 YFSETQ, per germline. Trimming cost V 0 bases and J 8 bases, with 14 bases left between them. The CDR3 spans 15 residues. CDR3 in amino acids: CASSLGQGIVEKLFF. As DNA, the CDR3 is TGCGCCAGCAGCTTGGGGCAGGGGATAGTGGAAAAACTGTTTTTT.

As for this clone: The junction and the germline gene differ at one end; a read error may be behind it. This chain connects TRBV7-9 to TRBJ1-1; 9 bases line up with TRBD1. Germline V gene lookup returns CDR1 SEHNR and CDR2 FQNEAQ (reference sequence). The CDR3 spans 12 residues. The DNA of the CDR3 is TGTTCCAGCCGGGACAGGGTCACTGAAGCTTTCTTT. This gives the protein CSSRDRVTEAFF. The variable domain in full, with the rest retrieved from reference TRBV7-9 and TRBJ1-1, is DTGVSQNPRHKITKRGQNVTFRCDPISEHNRLYWYRQTLGQGPEFLTYFQNEAQLEKSRLLSDRFSAERPKGSFSTLEIQRTEQGDSAMYLCSSRDRVTEAFFGQGTRLTVV.

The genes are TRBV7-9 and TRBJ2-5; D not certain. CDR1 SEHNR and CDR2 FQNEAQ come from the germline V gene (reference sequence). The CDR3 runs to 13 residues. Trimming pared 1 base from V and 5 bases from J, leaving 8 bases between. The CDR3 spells CASSLDELETQYF. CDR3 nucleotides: TGTGCCAGCAGCTTAGACGAACTCGAGACCCAGTACTTC.

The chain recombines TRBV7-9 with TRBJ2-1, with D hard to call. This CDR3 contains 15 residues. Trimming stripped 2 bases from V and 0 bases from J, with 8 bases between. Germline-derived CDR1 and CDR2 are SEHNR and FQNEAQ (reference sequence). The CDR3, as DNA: TGTGCCAGCAGCTTACAACTTAGCTCCTACAATGAGCAGTTCTTC. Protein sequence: CASSLQLSSYNEQFF.

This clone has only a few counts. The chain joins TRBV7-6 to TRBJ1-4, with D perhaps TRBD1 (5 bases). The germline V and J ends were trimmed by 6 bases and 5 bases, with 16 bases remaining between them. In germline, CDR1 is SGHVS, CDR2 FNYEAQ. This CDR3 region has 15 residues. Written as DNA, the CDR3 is TGTGCCAGCAGGATTAGACCGGAGGGGAATGAAAAACTGTTTTTT. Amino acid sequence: CASRIRPEGNEKLFF.

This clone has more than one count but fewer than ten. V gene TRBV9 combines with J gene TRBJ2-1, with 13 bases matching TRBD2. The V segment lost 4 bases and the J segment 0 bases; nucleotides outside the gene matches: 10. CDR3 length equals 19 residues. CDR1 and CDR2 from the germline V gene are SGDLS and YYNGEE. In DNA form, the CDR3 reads TGTGCCAGCAGCCCACGGACTAGCGGGAGAGCCAGCTCCTACAATGAGCAGTTCTTC. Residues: CASSPRTSGRASSYNEQFF.

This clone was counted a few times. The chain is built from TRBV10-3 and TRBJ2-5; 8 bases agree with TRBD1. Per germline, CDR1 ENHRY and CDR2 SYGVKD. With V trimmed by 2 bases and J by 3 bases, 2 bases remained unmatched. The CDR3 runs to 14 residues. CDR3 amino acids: CAISERGQEETQYF. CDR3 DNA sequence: TGTGCCATCAGTGAGAGGGGACAGGAAGAGACCCAGTACTTC.

CDR3 in DNA: TGCGCCAGCAGTGATTTAGGGACAGGTGGCAAAGAAGGATACGAGCAGTACTTC. Its translation is CASSDLGTGGKEGYEQYF. V is TRBV10-1 and J is TRBJ2-7, with 8 positions matching TRBD1. With 3 bases clipped from V and 4 bases from J, the junction kept 17 bases outside the gene matches. The CDR3 covers 18 residues. Germline V gives CDR1 WNHNN, CDR2 SYGVQD (reference sequence).

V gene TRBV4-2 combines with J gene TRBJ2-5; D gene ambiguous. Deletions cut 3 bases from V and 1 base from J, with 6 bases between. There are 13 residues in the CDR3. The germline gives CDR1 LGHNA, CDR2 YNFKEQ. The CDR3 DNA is TGTGCCAGCAGCCATAGACTCCAAGAGACCCAGTACTTC. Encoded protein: CASSHRLQETQYF.

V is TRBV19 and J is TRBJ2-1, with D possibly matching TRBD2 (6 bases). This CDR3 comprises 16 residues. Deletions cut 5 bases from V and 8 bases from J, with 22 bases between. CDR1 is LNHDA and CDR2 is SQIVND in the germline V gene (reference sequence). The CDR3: CASSPGPSDPRYEQFF. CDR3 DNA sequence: TGTGCCAGTAGTCCCGGCCCTAGCGACCCTCGGTATGAGCAGTTCTTC.

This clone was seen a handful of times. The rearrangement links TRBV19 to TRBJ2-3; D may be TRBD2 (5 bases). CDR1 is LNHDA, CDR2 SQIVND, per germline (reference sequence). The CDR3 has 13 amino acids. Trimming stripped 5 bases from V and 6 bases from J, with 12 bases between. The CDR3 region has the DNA TGTGCCAGTAGTGTGGCGGGTAGCGATACGCAGTATTTT. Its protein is CASSVAGSDTQYF.